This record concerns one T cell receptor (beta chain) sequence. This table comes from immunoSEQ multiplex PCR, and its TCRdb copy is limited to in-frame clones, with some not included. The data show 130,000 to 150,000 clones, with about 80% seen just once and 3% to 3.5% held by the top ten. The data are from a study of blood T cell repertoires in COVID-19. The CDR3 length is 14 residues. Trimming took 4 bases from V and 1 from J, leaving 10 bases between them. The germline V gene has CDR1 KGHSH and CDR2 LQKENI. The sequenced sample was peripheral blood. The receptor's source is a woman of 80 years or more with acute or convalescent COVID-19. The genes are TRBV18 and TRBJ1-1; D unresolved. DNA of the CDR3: TGTGCCAGCTCACGTACACAGAGGAACACTGAAGCTTTCTTT. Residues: CASSRTQRNTEAFF.